This entry lists 13 T cell receptor beta chains sequenced from one sample in a study of blood T cells in healthy people across ages. With a J-beta primer mix and a sample-barcoded 5' primer, a second PCR ran about 7 to 12 cycles. TCRdb redid the calling of the 5' RACE reads with MiXCR, one entry per CDR3 protein. The table has approximately 800,000 distinct CDR3 sequences, 25% seen once. The sample was also linked to a second study, of T cells of mothers and their children.

Source material: blood. Receptors were obtained from a boy between 10 and 17 years old in good health.

CDR3 DNA: TGTGCCAGCAGTTTGCCGGGACAGGGAAGCGAAGAGACCCAGTACTTC. Translating it yields CASSLPGQGSEETQYF. The chain combines TRBV27 with TRBJ2-5, with 9 bases identical to TRBD1. Germline trimming cut 3 bases from V and 3 bases from J; bases unmatched to any gene: 8. The CDR3 has 16 residues. Germline V CDR1 and CDR2: MNHEY, SMNVEV (reference sequence).

The genes are TRBV27 and TRBJ2-1, with 7 bases fitting TRBD2. V lost 7 bases to trimming and J lost 4 bases; unmatched junction nucleotides: 10. Germline CDR1 reads MNHEY; CDR2 reads SMNVEV (reference sequence). This CDR3 is built from 15 residues. In DNA, the CDR3 is TGTGCCAGCAATCTAGGCGGGGGAGCATACAATGAGCAGTTCTTC. Its protein product is CASNLGGGAYNEQFF.

The table lists this clonotype with a few counts. This chain uses TRBV7-9 with TRBJ2-5; TRBD2 agrees at 7 bases. V was clipped by 2 bases and J by 2 bases; unmatched bases: 11. The CDR3 has 17 residues. The germline V gene has CDR1 SEHNR and CDR2 FQNEAQ (reference sequence). The CDR3, as DNA: TGTGCCAGCAGCTTATGGGGCCCTAGCGGAGTTCAAGAGACCCAGTACTTC. It yields the protein CASSLWGPSGVQETQYF.

The rearrangement uses TRBV2 and TRBJ2-1; TRBD2 agrees at 8 bases. J lost 3 bases, V lost 7 bases, and 17 bases had no gene match. This CDR3 contains 18 residues. CDR1 and CDR2 (germline): SNHLY, FYNNEI. The CDR3 loop reads CASNNPGGTGANYNEQFF. The CDR3 DNA sequence: TGTGCCAGCAACAATCCGGGAGGGACGGGGGCAAACTACAATGAGCAGTTCTTC.

This clonotype was detected a few times. The chain recombines TRBV20-1 with TRBJ2-7; D is unclear. Trimming removed 0 bases from V and 2 bases from J, with 17 bases in between. Germline CDR1 DFQATT, CDR2 SNEGSKA (reference sequence). The length of the CDR3 is 16 residues. The CDR3 nucleotides read TGCAGTGCTAGAGATCATCTCGCGGTGACTGCCTACGAGCAGTACTTC. Protein sequence: CSARDHLAVTAYEQYF.

DNA for the CDR3: TGTGCCAGCAGTTACTCCCTAGCGGGGGGCTACGAGCAGTACTTC. Protein sequence: CASSYSLAGGYEQYF. The rearrangement uses TRBV6-5 and TRBJ2-7; TRBD2 matches 11 bases. The CDR3 contains 15 residues. The germline gives CDR1 MNHEY, CDR2 SVGAGI. The ends lost 0 bases at V and 3 bases at J; junction bases unmatched: 1.

The J gene is TRBJ2-5, the V gene TRBV20-1, with TRBD2 matching 7 bases. Germline lookup yields CDR1 DFQATT and CDR2 SNEGSKA (reference sequence). V shed 4 bases and J 5 bases; nucleotides not matched to a gene: 13. This CDR3 contains 15 residues. The CDR3 nucleotides are TGCAGTGCTACTCTGCGAGGACTAGGTGGGGAGACCCAGTACTTC. It codes for CSATLRGLGGETQYF.

This chain links TRBV20-1 with TRBJ2-3; D unresolved. The CDR3 has 13 amino acids. The V gene lost 4 bases and the J gene lost 0 bases, with 8 bases spanning the gap. Germline V gene lookup returns CDR1 DFQATT and CDR2 SNEGSKA (reference sequence). CDR3 nucleotide sequence: TGCAGTGCTAAACGGGTTAGCACAGATACGCAGTATTTT. Residues: CSAKRVSTDTQYF.

This clonotype occurred once. This rearrangement joins TRBV7-2 to TRBJ1-1; D might be TRBD1 (5 bases). The germline CDR1 and CDR2 sequences are SGHTA and FQGNSA. The CDR3 covers 16 residues. V lost 2 bases and J lost 0, with 13 bases in between. CDR3 sequence: CASSLTSGPMNTEAFF. In DNA, the CDR3 is TGTGCCAGCAGCTTAACGTCGGGGCCTATGAACACTGAAGCTTTCTTT.

V gene TRBV6-5 combines with J gene TRBJ2-5; 8 positions agree with TRBD1. The J call may be in error: the DNA end matches TRBJ2-7 better. CDR1 is MNHEY and CDR2 is SVGAGI in the germline V gene. The CDR3 is 14 amino acids. The CDR3 bases are TGTGCCAGCAGATCCGGGACAGGCCGATACGAGCAGTACTTC. This encodes CASRSGTGRYEQYF.

The table lists this clonotype with a few counts. A read error may account for a junction end that differs from germline. The J gene is TRBJ1-2, the V gene TRBV6-5, with TRBD1 matching 7 bases. The CDR3 is 15 amino acids. Germline V CDR1 and CDR2: MNHEY, SVGAGI. Here the CDR3 DNA reads TGTGCCAGCAGTTACGCGGGACAGAGCCACTATGGCTACACTTTC. It specifies CASSYAGQSHYGYTF.

The V call is TRBV27, the J call TRBJ1-4, with D unresolved. From germline, CDR1 is MNHEY and CDR2 SMNVEV (reference sequence). This CDR3 contains 16 residues. Trimming cost V 0 bases and J 5 bases, with 13 bases left between them. The CDR3 protein is CASSLSRSVGNEKLFF. The DNA of the CDR3 is TGTGCCAGCAGTTTATCGAGAAGTGTGGGGAATGAAAAACTGTTTTTT.

This clonotype occurred a few times. V gene TRBV11-2 combines with J gene TRBJ2-4; D possibly corresponds to TRBD2 (5 bases). The CDR3 covers 14 residues. Trimming took off 3 bases at V and 2 bases at J, with 8 bases between the two ends. Germline CDR1 SGHAT, CDR2 FQNNGV. Here the CDR3 reads CASSLDLTKNIQYF. The CDR3 nucleotides are TGTGCCAGCAGCTTGGACTTGACCAAAAACATTCAGTACTTC. The full variable domain, with the rest looked up from reference TRBV11-2 and TRBJ2-4, is EAGVAQSPRYKIIEKRQSVAFWCNPISGHATLYWYQQILGQGPKLLIQFQNNGVVDDSQLPKDRFSAERLKGVDSTLKIQPAKLEDSAVYLCASSLDLTKNIQYFGAGTRLSVL.